These T cell receptor beta chains were read from a single sample in a study of shared clonotypes between healthy human individuals. The method was immunoSEQ multiplex PCR; TCRdb's version includes in-frame clones alone and lacks a portion of them. The table includes millions of clones, 85% to 95% detected once. Sequenced material: naive CD8+ T cells sorted from blood. The receptors originated from a man aged 18 to 35 in good health. Each CDR3 is given with its conserved first and last residue. The D gene is left open where the match is weak. Clone size is stated in some rows and not others, as once, few, many or a class when expanded.

d_call cdr3_length clone_size j_call v_call cdr3_nt cdr3_aa
TRBD1 13 NA TRBJ2-7 TRBV19 TGTGCCAGTAGGGACAGGGAGGCCTACGAGCAGTACTTC CASRDREAYEQYF
TRBD2 15 NA TRBJ2-7 TRBV5-1 TGCGCCAGCAGCCGAACGGCGGGAGGGGTCAACGAGCAGTACTTC CASSRTAGGVNEQYF
TRBD2 15 NA TRBJ2-1 TRBV7-7 TGTGCTAGCAGCTTAGTGACTAGCGGGATCAATGAGCAGTTCTTC CASSLVTSGINEQFF
NA 16 NA TRBJ2-1 TRBV10-1 TGCGCCAGCAGTGAGTCGTCGGGAGTAGTGGGGAATGAGCAGTTCTTC CASSESSGVVGNEQFF
TRBD1 17 NA TRBJ2-1 TRBV13 TGTGCCAGCAGCTATCAGACAGGGGGTCATTCCTACAATGAGCAGTTCTTC CASSYQTGGHSYNEQFF
NA 12 NA TRBJ2-3 TRBV27 TGTGCCAGCAGTTCCGGGGGCCGTACGCAGTATTTT CASSSGGRTQYF
NA 12 NA TRBJ2-7 TRBV30 TGTGCCTGGACAGGCGGAGCCCACGAGCAGTACTTC CAWTGGAHEQYF
NA 16 NA TRBJ2-5 TRBV5-1 TGCGCCAGCAGCTTTGTCTGGGAGGCAGGGACGGAGACCCAGTACTTC CASSFVWEAGTETQYF
NA 15 NA TRBJ2-5 TRBV5-1 TGCGCCAGCAGCTTACACGACACCGGGCAAGAGACCCAGTACTTC CASSLHDTGQETQYF
NA 14 few TRBJ1-6 TRBV11-2 TGTGCCAGCAGCCCCCCGACAGGCAGCTCACCCCTCCACTTT CASSPPTGSSPLHF
NA 14 NA TRBJ1-1 TRBV27 TGTGCCAGCAGTTTAAGAGGGCCGAACACTGAAGCTTTCTTT CASSLRGPNTEAFF
NA 13 NA TRBJ2-7 TRBV28 TGTGCCAGCAGCACAGCCGGCCTTTTCGAGCAGTACTTC CASSTAGLFEQYF
NA 15 NA TRBJ2-6 TRBV7-9 TGTGCCAGCAGCGCGACTACCTCTGGGGCCAACGTCCTGACTTTC CASSATTSGANVLTF
NA 11 NA TRBJ2-7 TRBV10-2 TGCGCCAGCAAGTCGGGTAACGAGCAGTACTTC CASKSGNEQYF
TRBD1 16 once TRBJ2-7 TRBV14 TGTGCCAGCAGCCAAAGGGAGGACAGGGGGCAATACGAGCAGTACTTC CASSQREDRGQYEQYF
TRBD2 15 NA TRBJ2-1 TRBV5-3 TGTGCCAGAAGCCTAGCGGGCCCGACCTACAATGAGCAGTTCTTC CARSLAGPTYNEQFF
TRBD1 15 NA TRBJ2-5 TRBV5-4 TGTGCCAGCAGCCCTCGAACAGGGGGTGGGGAGACCCAGTACTTC CASSPRTGGGETQYF
TRBD1 14 NA TRBJ2-7 TRBV14 TGTGCCAGCAGCGTCCGGGACAGCTCCTACGAGCAGTACTTC CASSVRDSSYEQYF
TRBD2 14 NA TRBJ2-2 TRBV29-1 TGCAGCCCGGGACTAGCGGGAGTGGCCGGGGAGCTGTTTTTT CSPGLAGVAGELFF
NA 16 NA TRBJ2-6 TRBV6-5 TGTGCCAGCAGTTACACGCGGCTCTCTGGGGCCAACGTCCTGACTTTC CASSYTRLSGANVLTF
TRBD2 13 NA TRBJ2-7 TRBV25-1 TGTGCCAGCAGCTTCGGGACTAGCGGGGGGCAGTACTTC CASSFGTSGGQYF
NA 16 once TRBJ2-3 TRBV5-6 TGTGCCAGCAGCCTGGAATGGGTACTACACACAGATACGCAGTATTTT CASSLEWVLHTDTQYF
NA 15 NA TRBJ1-4 TRBV27 TGTGCCAGCAGTTTGTGGGGCGGGAGTAGCGAAAAACTGTTTTTT CASSLWGGSSEKLFF
NA 16 NA TRBJ2-5 TRBV7-9 TGTGCCAGCAGTCCGACGGACTCCCGGTCACCAGAGACCCAGTACTTC CASSPTDSRSPETQYF
NA 14 NA TRBJ1-4 TRBV27 TGTGCCAGCCGCCCGGCGGGGTTGAATGAAAAACTGTTTTTT CASRPAGLNEKLFF
NA 13 NA TRBJ2-1 TRBV19 TGTGCCAGTAGCCCTAGGGCTGACAATGAGCAGTTCTTC CASSPRADNEQFF
NA 12 NA TRBJ2-7 TRBV11-2 TGTGCCAGCAGTTCTTACGGCTACGAGCAGTACTTC CASSSYGYEQYF
NA 14 few TRBJ1-5 TRBV28 TGTGCCAGCAGTTTAGCATATAGCAATCAGCCCCAGCATTTT CASSLAYSNQPQHF
NA 14 NA TRBJ1-1 TRBV30 TGTGCCTGGAGTGCTACAGGACTGAACACTGAAGCTTTCTTT CAWSATGLNTEAFF
TRBD2 15 NA TRBJ2-5 TRBV4-1 TGCGCCAGCAGCCTCCGACTAGCGGGGCAAGAGACCCAGTACTTC CASSLRLAGQETQYF
NA 12 NA TRBJ2-7 TRBV2 TGTGCCAGCAGGTCAACAGGGTACGAGCAGTACTTC CASRSTGYEQYF
NA 13 NA TRBJ2-1 TRBV11-2 TGTGCCAGCAGCTTCGTAGGATACAATGAGCAGTTCTTC CASSFVGYNEQFF
NA 15 NA TRBJ1-2 TRBV11-2 TGTGCCAGCAGCTTAGGAGCAGGGACTAGCTATGGCTACACCTTC CASSLGAGTSYGYTF
NA 15 NA TRBJ2-7 TRBV28 TGTGCCAGCAGACACCCTCAGTACTCCCAGGACGAGCAGTACTTC CASRHPQYSQDEQYF
NA 12 NA TRBJ2-2 TRBV6-6 TGTGCCAGCAGTTATAAGATTGGGGAGCTGTTTTTT CASSYKIGELFF